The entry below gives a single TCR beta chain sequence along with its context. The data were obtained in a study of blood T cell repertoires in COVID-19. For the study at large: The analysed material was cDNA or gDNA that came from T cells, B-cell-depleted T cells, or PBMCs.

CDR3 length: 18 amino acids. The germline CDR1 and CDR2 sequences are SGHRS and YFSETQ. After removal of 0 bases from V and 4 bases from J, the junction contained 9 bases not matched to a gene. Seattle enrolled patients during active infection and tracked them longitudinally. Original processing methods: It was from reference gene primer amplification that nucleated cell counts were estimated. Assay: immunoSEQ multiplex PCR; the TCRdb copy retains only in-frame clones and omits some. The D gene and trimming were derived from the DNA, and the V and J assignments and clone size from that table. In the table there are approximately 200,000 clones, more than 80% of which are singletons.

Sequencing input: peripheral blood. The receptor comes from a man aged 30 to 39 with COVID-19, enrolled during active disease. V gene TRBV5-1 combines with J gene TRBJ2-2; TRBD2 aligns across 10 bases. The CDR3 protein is CASSLAENSGGFTGELFF. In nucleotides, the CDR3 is TGCGCCAGCAGCTTGGCCGAGAATAGCGGGGGGTTCACCGGGGAGCTGTTTTTT.